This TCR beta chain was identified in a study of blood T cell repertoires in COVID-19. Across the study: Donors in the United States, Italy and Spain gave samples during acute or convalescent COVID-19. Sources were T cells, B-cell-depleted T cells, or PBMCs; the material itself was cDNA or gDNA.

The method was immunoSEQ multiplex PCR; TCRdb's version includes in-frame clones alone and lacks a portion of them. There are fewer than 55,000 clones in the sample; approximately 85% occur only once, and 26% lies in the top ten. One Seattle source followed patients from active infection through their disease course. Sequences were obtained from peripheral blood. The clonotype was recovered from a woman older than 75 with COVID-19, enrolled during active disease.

Written as DNA, the CDR3 is TGTGCCAGCAGCGACAGGGCGGCAACGAACACTGAAGCTTTCTTT. Its translation is CASSDRAATNTEAFF. The chain has TRBV2 and TRBJ1-1, with 7 positions matching TRBD1. Unmatched junction bases numbered 8, after V lost 6 bases and J lost 1 base. The CDR3 extends over 15 amino acids. Per the germline V gene, CDR1 is SNHLY and CDR2 is FYNNEI.